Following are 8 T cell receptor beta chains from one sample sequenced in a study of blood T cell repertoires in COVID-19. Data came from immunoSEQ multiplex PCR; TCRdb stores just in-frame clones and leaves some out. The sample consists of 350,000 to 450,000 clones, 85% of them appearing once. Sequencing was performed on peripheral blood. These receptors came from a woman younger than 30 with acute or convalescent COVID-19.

The CDR3, as DNA: TGCAGCGTTGCTAGGGGGATGAACACTGAAGCTTTCTTT. This sequence encodes CSVARGMNTEAFF. This rearrangement joins TRBV29-1 to TRBJ1-1; D perhaps matches TRBD1 (6 bases). This CDR3 has 13 amino acids. The ends were cut back, 4 bases at V and 0 bases at J, with 9 bases in the middle. The V gene's germline CDR1 is SQVTM and CDR2 ANQGSEA.

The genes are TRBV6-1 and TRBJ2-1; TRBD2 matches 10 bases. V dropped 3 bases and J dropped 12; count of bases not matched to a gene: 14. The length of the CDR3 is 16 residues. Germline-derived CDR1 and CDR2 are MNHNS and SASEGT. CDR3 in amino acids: CASSDSLLAGIGVQFF. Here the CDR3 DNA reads TGTGCCAGCAGTGATAGTCTACTAGCGGGAATTGGCGTGCAGTTCTTC.

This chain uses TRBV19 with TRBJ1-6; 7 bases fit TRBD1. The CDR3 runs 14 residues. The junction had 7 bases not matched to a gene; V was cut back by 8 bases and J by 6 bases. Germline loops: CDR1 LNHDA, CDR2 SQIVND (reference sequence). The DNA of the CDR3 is TGTGCCAGTCACCACTACAGGGGTAATTCACCCCTCCACTTT. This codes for CASHHYRGNSPLHF.

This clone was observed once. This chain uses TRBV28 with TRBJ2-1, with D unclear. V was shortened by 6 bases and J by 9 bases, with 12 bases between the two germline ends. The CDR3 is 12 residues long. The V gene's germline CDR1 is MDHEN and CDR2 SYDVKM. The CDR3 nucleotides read TGTGCCAGCAGGCACCCGGGTGGTGAGCAGTTCTTC. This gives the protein CASRHPGGEQFF. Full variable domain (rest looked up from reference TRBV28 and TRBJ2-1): DVKVTQSSRYLVKRTGEKVFLECVQDMDHENMFWYRQDPGLGLRLIYFSYDVKMKEKGDIPEGYSVSREKKERFSLILESASTNQTSMYLCASRHPGGEQFFGPGTRLTVL.

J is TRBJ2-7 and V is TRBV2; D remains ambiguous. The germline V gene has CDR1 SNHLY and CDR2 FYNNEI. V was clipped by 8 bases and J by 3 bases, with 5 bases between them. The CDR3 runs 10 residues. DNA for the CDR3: TGTGCCAGCGCCTACTACGAGCAGTACTTC. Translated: CASAYYEQYF. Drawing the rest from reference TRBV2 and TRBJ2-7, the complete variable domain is EPEVTQTPSHQVTQMGQEVILRCVPISNHLYFYWYRQILGQKVEFLVSFYNNEISEKSEIFDDQFSVERPDGSNFTLKIRSTKLEDSAMYFCASAYYEQYFGPGTRLTVT.

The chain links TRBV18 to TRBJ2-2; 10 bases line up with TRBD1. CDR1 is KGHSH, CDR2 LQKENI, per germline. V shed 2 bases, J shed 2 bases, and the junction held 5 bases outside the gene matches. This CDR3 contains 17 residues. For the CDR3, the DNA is TGTGCCAGCTCACCAACGGGACAGGGGAGTAACACCGGGGAGCTGTTTTTT. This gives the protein CASSPTGQGSNTGELFF. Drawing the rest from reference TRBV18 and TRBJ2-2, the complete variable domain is NAGVMQNPRHLVRRRGQEARLRCSPMKGHSHVYWYRQLPEEGLKFMVYLQKENIIDESGMPKERFSAEFPKEGPSILRIQQVVRGDSAAYFCASSPTGQGSNTGELFFGEGSRLTVL.

The CDR3, as DNA: TGTGCCAGTATTCCCGGGGGTGAGCTCTCCTACAATGAGCAGTTCTTC. This codes for CASIPGGELSYNEQFF. The genes are TRBV28 and TRBJ2-1; a weak D match, TRBD2 (6 bases). Deletions cut 9 bases from V and 0 bases from J, with 18 bases between. From germline, CDR1 is MDHEN and CDR2 SYDVKM. The CDR3 consists of 16 residues.

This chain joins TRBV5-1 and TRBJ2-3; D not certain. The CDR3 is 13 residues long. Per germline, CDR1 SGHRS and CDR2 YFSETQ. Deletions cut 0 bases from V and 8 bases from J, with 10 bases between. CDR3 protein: CASSLDVAGTQYF. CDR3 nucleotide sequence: TGCGCCAGCAGCTTGGACGTCGCAGGTACGCAGTATTTT.